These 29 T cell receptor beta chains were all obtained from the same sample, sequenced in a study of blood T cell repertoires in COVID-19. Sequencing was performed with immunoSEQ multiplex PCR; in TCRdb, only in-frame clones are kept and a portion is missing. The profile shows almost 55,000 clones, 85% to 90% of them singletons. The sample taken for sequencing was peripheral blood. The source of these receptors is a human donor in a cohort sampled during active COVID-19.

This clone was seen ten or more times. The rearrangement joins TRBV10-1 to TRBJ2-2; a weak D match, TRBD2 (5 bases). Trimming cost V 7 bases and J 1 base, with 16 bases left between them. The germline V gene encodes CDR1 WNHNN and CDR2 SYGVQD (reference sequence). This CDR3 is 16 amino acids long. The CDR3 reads CASKITEAGNTGELFF. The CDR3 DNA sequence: TGCGCCAGCAAAATTACTGAGGCGGGGAACACCGGGGAGCTGTTTTTT.

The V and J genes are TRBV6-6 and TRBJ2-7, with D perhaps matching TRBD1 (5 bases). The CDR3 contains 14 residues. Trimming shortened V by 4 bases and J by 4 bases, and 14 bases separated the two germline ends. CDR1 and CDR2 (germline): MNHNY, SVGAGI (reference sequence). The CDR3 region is CASSSAGFLYEQYF. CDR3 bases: TGTGCCAGCAGTTCGGCAGGGTTTCTTTACGAGCAGTACTTC.

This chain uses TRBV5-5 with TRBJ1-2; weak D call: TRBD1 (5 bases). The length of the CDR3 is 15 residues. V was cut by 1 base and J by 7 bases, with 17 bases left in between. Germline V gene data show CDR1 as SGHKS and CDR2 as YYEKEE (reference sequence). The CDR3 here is CASSLRAGTSPGYTF. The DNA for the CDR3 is TGTGCCAGCAGCTTGAGGGCTGGGACTTCCCCTGGCTACACCTTC.

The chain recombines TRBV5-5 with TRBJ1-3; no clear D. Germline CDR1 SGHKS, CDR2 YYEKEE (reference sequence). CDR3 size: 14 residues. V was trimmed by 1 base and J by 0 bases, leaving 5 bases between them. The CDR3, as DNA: TGTGCCAGCAGCTTGCGGTACTCTGGAAACACCATATATTTT. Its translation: CASSLRYSGNTIYF. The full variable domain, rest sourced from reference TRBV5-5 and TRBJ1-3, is DAGVTQSPTHLIKTRGQQVTLRCSPISGHKSVSWYQQVLGQGPQFIFQYYEKEERGRGNFPDRFSARQFPNYSSELNVNALLLGDSALYLCASSLRYSGNTIYFGEGSWLTVV.

CDR3 loop: CATSPQGTYGYTF. The CDR3 DNA reads as TGTGCCACCAGCCCACAGGGAACCTATGGCTACACCTTC. J is TRBJ1-2 and V is TRBV24-1, with D perhaps matching TRBD1 (6 bases). The CDR3 length is 13 residues. CDR1 is KGHDR, CDR2 SFDVKD, per germline. Trimming pared 7 bases from V and 4 bases from J, leaving 12 bases between.

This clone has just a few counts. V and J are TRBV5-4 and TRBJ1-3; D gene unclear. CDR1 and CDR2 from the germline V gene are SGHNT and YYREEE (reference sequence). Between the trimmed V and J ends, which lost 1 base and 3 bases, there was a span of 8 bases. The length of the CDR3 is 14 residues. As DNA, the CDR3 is TGTGCCAGCAGCTTGAGCGTAGGTGGAAACACCATATATTTT. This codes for CASSLSVGGNTIYF.

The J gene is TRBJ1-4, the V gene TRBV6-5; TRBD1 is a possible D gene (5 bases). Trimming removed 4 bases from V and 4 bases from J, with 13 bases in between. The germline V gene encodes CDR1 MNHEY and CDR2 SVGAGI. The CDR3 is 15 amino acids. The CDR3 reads CASSSPGLNNEKLFF. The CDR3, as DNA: TGTGCCAGCAGTTCGCCGGGACTCAATAATGAAAAACTGTTTTTT.

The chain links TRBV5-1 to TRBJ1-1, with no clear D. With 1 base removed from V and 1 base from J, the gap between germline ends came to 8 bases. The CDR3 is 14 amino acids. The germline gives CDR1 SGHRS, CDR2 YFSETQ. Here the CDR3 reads CASSLQHPNTEAFF. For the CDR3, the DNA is TGCGCCAGCAGCTTGCAACACCCGAACACTGAAGCTTTCTTT.

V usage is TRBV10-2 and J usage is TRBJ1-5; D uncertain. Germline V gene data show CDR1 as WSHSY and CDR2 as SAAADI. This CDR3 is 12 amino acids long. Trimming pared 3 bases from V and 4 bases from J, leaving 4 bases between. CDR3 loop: CASSDLNQPQHF. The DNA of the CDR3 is TGCGCCAGCAGTGACCTAAATCAGCCCCAGCATTTT.

The CDR3 DNA is TGTGCCAGTAGTGGGCAGGACTATAATTCACCCCTCCACTTT. Its protein is CASSGQDYNSPLHF. The chain joins TRBV19 to TRBJ1-6; D gene unclear. V was clipped by 5 bases and J by 3 bases, with 8 bases between them. The CDR3 consists of 14 residues. Germline assignment: CDR1 LNHDA and CDR2 SQIVND (reference sequence).

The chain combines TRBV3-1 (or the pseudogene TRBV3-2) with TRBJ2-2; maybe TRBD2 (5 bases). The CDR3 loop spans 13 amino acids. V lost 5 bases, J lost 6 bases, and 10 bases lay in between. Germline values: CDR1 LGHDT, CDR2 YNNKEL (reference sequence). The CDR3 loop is CASSISRAGELFF. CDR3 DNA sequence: TGTGCCAGCAGCATCTCGAGGGCCGGGGAGCTGTTTTTT.

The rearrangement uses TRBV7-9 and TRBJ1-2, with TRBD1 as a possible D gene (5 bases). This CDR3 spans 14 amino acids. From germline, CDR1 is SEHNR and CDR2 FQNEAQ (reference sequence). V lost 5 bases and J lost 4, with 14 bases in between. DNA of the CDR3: TGTGCCAGCAGCCCAAAAGCGGGGGGCTATGGCTACACCTTC. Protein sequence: CASSPKAGGYGYTF.

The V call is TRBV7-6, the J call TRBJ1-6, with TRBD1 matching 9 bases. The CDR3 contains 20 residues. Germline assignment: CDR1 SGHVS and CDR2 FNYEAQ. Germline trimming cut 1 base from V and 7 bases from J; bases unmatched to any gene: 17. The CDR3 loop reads CASSLGGGQGARSWNSPLHF. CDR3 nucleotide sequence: TGTGCCAGCAGCTTAGGGGGGGGACAGGGAGCCCGGTCCTGGAATTCACCCCTCCACTTT.

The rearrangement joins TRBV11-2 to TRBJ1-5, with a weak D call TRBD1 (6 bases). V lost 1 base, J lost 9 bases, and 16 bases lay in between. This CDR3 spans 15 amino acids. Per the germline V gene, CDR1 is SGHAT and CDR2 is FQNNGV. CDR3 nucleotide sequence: TGTGCCAGCAGCTTAGGGTCCGGGACACCGGTGCCCCAGCATTTT. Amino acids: CASSLGSGTPVPQHF.

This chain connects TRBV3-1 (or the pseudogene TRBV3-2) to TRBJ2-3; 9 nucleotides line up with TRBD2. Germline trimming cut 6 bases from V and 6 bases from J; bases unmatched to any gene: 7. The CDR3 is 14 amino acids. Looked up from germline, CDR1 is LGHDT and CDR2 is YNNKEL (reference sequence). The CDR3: CASRGLAGTDTQYF. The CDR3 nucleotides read TGTGCCAGCAGAGGGCTAGCGGGAACTGATACGCAGTATTTT.

The CDR3 loop reads CASSPGLVNQETQYF. In nucleotides, the CDR3 is TGTGCCAGCAGTCCAGGACTAGTAAACCAAGAGACCCAGTACTTC. The chain employs TRBV6-5 and TRBJ2-5, with TRBD2 matching 7 bases. This CDR3 has 15 amino acids. The junction had 6 bases not matched to a gene; V was cut back by 5 bases and J by 0 bases. The germline gives CDR1 MNHEY, CDR2 SVGAGI.

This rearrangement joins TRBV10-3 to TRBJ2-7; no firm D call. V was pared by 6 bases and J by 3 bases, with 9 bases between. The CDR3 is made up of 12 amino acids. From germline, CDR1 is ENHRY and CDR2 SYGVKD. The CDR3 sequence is CAIRTTDYEQYF. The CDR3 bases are TGTGCCATCAGAACTACCGACTACGAGCAGTACTTC.

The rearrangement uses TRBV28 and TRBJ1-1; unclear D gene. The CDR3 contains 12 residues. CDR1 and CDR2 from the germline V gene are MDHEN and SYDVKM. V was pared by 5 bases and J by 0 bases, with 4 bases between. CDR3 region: CASSIMNTEAFF. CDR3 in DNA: TGTGCCAGCAGTATAATGAACACTGAAGCTTTCTTT.

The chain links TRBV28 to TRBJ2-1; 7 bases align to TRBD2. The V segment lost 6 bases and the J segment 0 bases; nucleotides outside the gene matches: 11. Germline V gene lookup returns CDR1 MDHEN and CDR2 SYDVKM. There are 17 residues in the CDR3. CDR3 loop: CASSSSSGGSSYNEQFF. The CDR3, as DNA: TGTGCCAGCAGCAGTAGTTCAGGCGGGAGCTCCTACAATGAGCAGTTCTTC.

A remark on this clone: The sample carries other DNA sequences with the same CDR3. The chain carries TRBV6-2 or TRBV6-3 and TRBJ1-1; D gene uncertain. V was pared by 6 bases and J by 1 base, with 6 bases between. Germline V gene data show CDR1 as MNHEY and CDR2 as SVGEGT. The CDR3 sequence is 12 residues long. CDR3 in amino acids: CASSSGNTEAFF. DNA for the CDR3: TGTGCCAGCAGCTCAGGGAACACTGAAGCTTTCTTT.

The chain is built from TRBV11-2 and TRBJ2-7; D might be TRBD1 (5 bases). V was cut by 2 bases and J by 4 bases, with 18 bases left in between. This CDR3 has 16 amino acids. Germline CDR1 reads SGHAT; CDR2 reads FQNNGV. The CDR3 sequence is CASSLKLQGMGYEQYF. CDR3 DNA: TGTGCCAGCAGCTTAAAGCTTCAGGGCATGGGGTACGAGCAGTACTTC.

CDR3 in amino acids: CSIGGPGNTIYF. The CDR3 nucleotides read TGCAGTATCGGGGGGCCTGGAAACACCATATATTTT. The genes are TRBV29-1 and TRBJ1-3; D may be TRBD1 (6 bases). The CDR3 contains 12 residues. Germline values: CDR1 SQVTM, CDR2 ANQGSEA.

DNA for the CDR3: TGTGCCAGCAGTTACTCGGATCCGGGATATGGCTACACCTTC. Translated, it gives CASSYSDPGYGYTF. The chain uses TRBV6-5 and TRBJ1-2; D is unresolved. Trimming took off 0 bases at V and 5 bases at J, with 10 bases between the two ends. The CDR3 spans 14 residues. Per the germline V gene, CDR1 is MNHEY and CDR2 is SVGAGI.

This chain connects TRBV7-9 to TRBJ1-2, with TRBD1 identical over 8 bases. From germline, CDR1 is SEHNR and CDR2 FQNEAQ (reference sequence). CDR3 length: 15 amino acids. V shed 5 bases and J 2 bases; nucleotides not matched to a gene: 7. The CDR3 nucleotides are TGTGCCAGCAGCACGCAGGGACAGGCGAACTATGGCTACACCTTC. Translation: CASSTQGQANYGYTF.

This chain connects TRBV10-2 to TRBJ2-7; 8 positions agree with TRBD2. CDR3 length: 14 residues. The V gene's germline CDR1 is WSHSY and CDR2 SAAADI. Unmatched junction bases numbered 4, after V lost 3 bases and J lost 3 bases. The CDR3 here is CASSDLGTSYEQYF. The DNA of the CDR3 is TGCGCCAGCAGTGATTTAGGGACTAGCTACGAGCAGTACTTC.

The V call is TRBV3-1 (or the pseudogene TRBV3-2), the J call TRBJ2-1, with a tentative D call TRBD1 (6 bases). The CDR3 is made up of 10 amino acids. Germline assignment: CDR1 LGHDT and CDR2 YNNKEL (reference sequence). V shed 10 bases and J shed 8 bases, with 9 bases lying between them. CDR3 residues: CATGDHEQFF. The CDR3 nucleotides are TGTGCCACAGGGGACCATGAGCAGTTCTTC.

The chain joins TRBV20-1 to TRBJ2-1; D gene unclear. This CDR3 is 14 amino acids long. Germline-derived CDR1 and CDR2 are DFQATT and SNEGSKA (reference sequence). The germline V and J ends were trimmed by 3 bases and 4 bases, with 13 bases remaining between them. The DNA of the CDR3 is TGCAGTGCTAGTAAGGCAGGTGGATACAATGAGCAGTTCTTC. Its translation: CSASKAGGYNEQFF.

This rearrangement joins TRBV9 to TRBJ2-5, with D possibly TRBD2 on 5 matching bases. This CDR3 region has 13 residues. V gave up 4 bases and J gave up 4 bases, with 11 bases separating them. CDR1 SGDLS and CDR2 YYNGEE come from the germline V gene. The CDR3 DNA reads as TGTGCCAGCAGCATAGGTCGGGGAGAGACCCAGTACTTC. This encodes CASSIGRGETQYF.

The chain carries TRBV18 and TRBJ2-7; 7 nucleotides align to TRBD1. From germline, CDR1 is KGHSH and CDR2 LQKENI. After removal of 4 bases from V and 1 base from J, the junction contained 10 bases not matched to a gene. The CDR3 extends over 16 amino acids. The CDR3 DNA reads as TGTGCCAGCTCACGGGACAGTAGCCTTTCTTCCTACGAGCAGTACTTC. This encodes CASSRDSSLSSYEQYF. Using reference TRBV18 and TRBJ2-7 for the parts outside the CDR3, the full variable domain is NAGVMQNPRHLVRRRGQEARLRCSPMKGHSHVYWYRQLPEEGLKFMVYLQKENIIDESGMPKERFSAEFPKEGPSILRIQQVVRGDSAAYFCASSRDSSLSSYEQYFGPGTRLTVT.